The rows below give T cell receptor beta chains drawn from one sample of a study of beta chain features in type 1 diabetes. Profiling relied on immunoSEQ multiplex PCR, and the TCRdb table lists in-frame clones only, not all of them. The sample holds about 650,000 clones, roughly an eighth seen once. Sequenced material: naive CD4+ T cells from blood. These TCRs come from a man aged 25 to 40 with type 1 diabetes. CDR3s include the opening cysteine and the closing phenylalanine or tryptophan. A D gene is named only where the DNA matches it firmly. Expanded clones get a size class; other rows say once, few or many, or leave the size out.

D: -
V: TRBV19
size: -
J: TRBJ1-2
length: 18
DNA: TGTGCCAGTAGTATAATGACTGCTGGGTTTATGGGAATTTATGGCTACACCTTC
CDR3: CASSIMTAGFMGIYGYTF

D: -
V: TRBV28
size: -
J: TRBJ2-7
length: 10
DNA: TGTGCCACCAGGGGTCCCGAGCAGTACTTC
CDR3: CATRGPEQYF

D: -
V: TRBV6-4
size: -
J: TRBJ2-3
length: 15
DNA: TGTGCCAGCAGTTCACAGGGTGGGGAACCAGATACGCAGTATTTT
CDR3: CASSSQGGEPDTQYF

D: -
V: TRBV7-2
size: few
J: TRBJ2-3
length: 14
DNA: TGTGCCAGCAGCTCCACAGGGGGGGCAGATACGCAGTATTTT
CDR3: CASSSTGGADTQYF

D: -
V: TRBV4-2
size: few
J: TRBJ2-5
length: 14
DNA: TGTGCCAGCAGCCAACTTCAGGGGAGAGAGACCCAGTACTTC
CDR3: CASSQLQGRETQYF

D: -
V: TRBV5-6
size: -
J: TRBJ2-3
length: 14
DNA: TGTGCCAGCAGCTTACAGGGAGTAGGAGATACGCAGTATTTT
CDR3: CASSLQGVGDTQYF

D: -
V: TRBV25-1
size: -
J: TRBJ2-5
length: 14
DNA: TGTGCCAGCAGTGACCTGCAGCGGGAAGAGACCCAGTACTTC
CDR3: CASSDLQREETQYF

D: -
V: TRBV11-2
size: -
J: TRBJ2-3
length: 12
DNA: TGTGCCAGCAGCTTGGGCGGGAAGGCGCAGTATTTT
CDR3: CASSLGGKAQYF

D: -
V: TRBV7-9
size: few
J: TRBJ1-5
length: 14
DNA: TGTGCCAGCAGCTCACAGGGAGGCAATCAGCCCCAGCATTTT
CDR3: CASSSQGGNQPQHF

D: TRBD1
V: TRBV19
size: -
J: TRBJ1-2
length: 13
DNA: TGTGCCAGTAGTATGGACAGGGAGAAAGGCTACACCTTC
CDR3: CASSMDREKGYTF

D: TRBD1
V: TRBV18
size: -
J: TRBJ2-1
length: 15
DNA: TGTGCCAGCTCTCCACAGGGGCCGGGATACAATGAGCAGTTCTTC
CDR3: CASSPQGPGYNEQFF

D: -
V: TRBV10-3
size: few
J: TRBJ1-5
length: 14
DNA: TGTGCCATCGGTCCGGGGGCCAGCAATCAGCCCCAGCATTTT
CDR3: CAIGPGASNQPQHF

D: -
V: TRBV28
size: -
J: TRBJ1-5
length: 12
DNA: TGTGCCAGCAGTCCACGGACGGAATATCCGCATTTT
CDR3: CASSPRTEYPHF

D: -
V: TRBV7-2
size: -
J: TRBJ2-7
length: 15
DNA: TGTGCCAGCAGCTCCCCGAACGGGATCTCCTACGAGCAGTACTTC
CDR3: CASSSPNGISYEQYF

D: -
V: TRBV5-8
size: few
J: TRBJ2-3
length: 12
DNA: TGTGCCAGCAGCCCCAGACTAGATACGCAGTATTTT
CDR3: CASSPRLDTQYF

D: TRBD1
V: TRBV9
size: -
J: TRBJ2-3
length: 16
DNA: TGTGCCAGCAGCGTAGATAGGGGGCAGGGCACAGATACGCAGTATTTT
CDR3: CASSVDRGQGTDTQYF

D: -
V: TRBV19
size: few
J: TRBJ2-1
length: 14
DNA: TGTGCCAGTAGTGAGACGGTCTCCTACAATGAGCAGTTCTTC
CDR3: CASSETVSYNEQFF

D: -
V: TRBV28
size: few
J: TRBJ1-6
length: 12
DNA: TGTGCCAGCACGGGTCTTAATTCACCCCTCCACTTT
CDR3: CASTGLNSPLHF

D: -
V: TRBV7-8
size: few
J: TRBJ2-5
length: 17
DNA: TGTGCCAGCAGCTTGGGCAGGGTGGTAGTTTTGGGAGAGACCCAGTACTTC
CDR3: CASSLGRVVVLGETQYF

D: -
V: TRBV5-1
size: -
J: TRBJ2-1
length: 15
DNA: TGCGCCAGCAGCTTCGCAGGGGAAAATGGTAGTGAGCAGTTCTTC
CDR3: CASSFAGENGSEQFF

D: TRBD1
V: TRBV9
size: few
J: TRBJ1-6
length: 18
DNA: TGTGCCAGCAGCGTAGCAGGGGGAGGAAACTCCTATAATTCACCCCTCCACTTT
CDR3: CASSVAGGGNSYNSPLHF

D: TRBD2
V: TRBV4-1
size: few
J: TRBJ2-3
length: 15
DNA: TGCGCCAGCAGCCAAGATGGAACTAGCGGGGGGCCCCCCGGTTTT
CDR3: CASSQDGTSGGPPGF

D: -
V: TRBV2
size: -
J: TRBJ1-4
length: 14
DNA: TGTGCCAGCAGGTTGCTCGTAAGAGGTGAAAAACTGTTTTTT
CDR3: CASRLLVRGEKLFF

D: -
V: TRBV5-4
size: few
J: TRBJ2-7
length: 12
DNA: TGTGCCAGCAGCCCCCAGGGACTGCCGCAGTACTTC
CDR3: CASSPQGLPQYF

D: -
V: TRBV28
size: -
J: TRBJ2-3
length: 12
DNA: TGTGCCAGCCACCGGTTCTCAGATACGCAGTATTTT
CDR3: CASHRFSDTQYF

D: TRBD1
V: TRBV29-1
size: few
J: TRBJ2-7
length: 14
DNA: TGCAGCGTTAAAAGGACAGGGAGCTCCTACGAGCAGTACTTC
CDR3: CSVKRTGSSYEQYF

D: TRBD1
V: TRBV6-1
size: -
J: TRBJ2-1
length: 15
DNA: TGTGCCAGCAGTGAAACCGGGACAGGAGACAATGAGCAGTTCTTC
CDR3: CASSETGTGDNEQFF

D: -
V: TRBV30
size: -
J: TRBJ1-2
length: 12
DNA: TGTGCCTGGAGTCCAGTTAACTATGGCTACACCTTC
CDR3: CAWSPVNYGYTF

D: -
V: TRBV14
size: few
J: TRBJ2-3
length: 13
DNA: TGTGCCAGCAGCCTTAACACGGCAGATACGCAGTATTTT
CDR3: CASSLNTADTQYF

D: TRBD1
V: TRBV18
size: -
J: TRBJ1-5
length: 16
DNA: TGTGCCAGCTCACGCGAGCAGGGGGCTGAAAGCCAGCCCCAGCATTTT
CDR3: CASSREQGAESQPQHF

D: TRBD2
V: TRBV9
size: few
J: TRBJ2-5
length: 14
DNA: TGTGCCAGCAGCGTAGCTACGGGGGGAGAGACCCAGTACTTC
CDR3: CASSVATGGETQYF

D: TRBD1
V: TRBV5-4
size: few
J: TRBJ2-7
length: 14
DNA: TGTGCCAGCAGCTCCACCGGGACAGGGTTGGAGCAGTACTTC
CDR3: CASSSTGTGLEQYF

D: -
V: TRBV20-1
size: few
J: TRBJ2-7
length: 11
DNA: TGCAGTCTCGAGGACAGCTACGAGCAGTACTTC
CDR3: CSLEDSYEQYF

D: TRBD1
V: TRBV6-5
size: -
J: TRBJ2-3
length: 16
DNA: TGTGCCAGCAGTTACTCCCACAGGGGATTTGGAGATACGCAGTATTTT
CDR3: CASSYSHRGFGDTQYF

D: TRBD1
V: TRBV5-1
size: -
J: TRBJ2-7
length: 15
DNA: TGCGCCAGCAGCTTGACGACAGGGTACTCCTACGAGCAGTACTTC
CDR3: CASSLTTGYSYEQYF

D: TRBD2
V: TRBV7-8
size: -
J: TRBJ2-1
length: 15
DNA: TGTGCCAGCAGCGGGACTAGCGGGAGATACAATGAGCAGTTCTTC
CDR3: CASSGTSGRYNEQFF

D: -
V: TRBV7-9
size: -
J: TRBJ2-7
length: 14
DNA: TGTGCCAGCAGCGCAGGCGGGTCCTCCTACGAGCAGTACTTC
CDR3: CASSAGGSSYEQYF

D: -
V: TRBV4-1
size: few
J: TRBJ1-5
length: 16
DNA: TGCGCCAGCAGCCAAGGGCGGCAGGGCGGAATGAAGCCCCAGCATTTT
CDR3: CASSQGRQGGMKPQHF

D: TRBD1
V: TRBV7-2
size: -
J: TRBJ2-7
length: 16
DNA: TGTGCCAGCAGCCCTTGGACAGGGGGCGCCGGCGACGAGCAGTACTTC
CDR3: CASSPWTGGAGDEQYF

D: -
V: TRBV25-1
size: few
J: TRBJ2-3
length: 15
DNA: TGTGCCAGCAGCCAAGAGGGGGGAAACACAGATACGCAGTATTTT
CDR3: CASSQEGGNTDTQYF

D: -
V: TRBV5-1
size: few
J: TRBJ2-7
length: 15
DNA: TGCGCCAGCAGCTTGGACCCAGGTAGCTCCTACGAGCAGTACTTC
CDR3: CASSLDPGSSYEQYF

D: -
V: TRBV29-1
size: few
J: TRBJ2-7
length: 11
DNA: TGCAGCGTTGCTTTGGGACGCGAGCAGTACTTC
CDR3: CSVALGREQYF

D: TRBD1
V: TRBV11-3
size: -
J: TRBJ1-6
length: 15
DNA: TGTGCCAGCAGCTCCAGGGGGCCCGATAATTCACCCCTCCACTTT
CDR3: CASSSRGPDNSPLHF

D: -
V: TRBV6-5
size: few
J: TRBJ2-7
length: 13
DNA: TGTGCCAGCAGTGGAGGGAACTCCTACGAGCAGTACTTC
CDR3: CASSGGNSYEQYF

D: -
V: TRBV6-1
size: -
J: TRBJ1-1
length: 14
DNA: TGTGCCAGCAGCCTCGGGAGGGGACTCACTGAAGCTTTCTTT
CDR3: CASSLGRGLTEAFF

D: TRBD2
V: TRBV15
size: -
J: TRBJ2-3
length: 16
DNA: TGTGCCACCAGCAGAGGGGCTAGCGGCGTCACAGATACGCAGTATTTT
CDR3: CATSRGASGVTDTQYF

D: -
V: TRBV30
size: -
J: TRBJ2-1
length: 13
DNA: TGTGCCTGGAGTGGGTCCGATTTCAATGAGCAGTTCTTC
CDR3: CAWSGSDFNEQFF

D: -
V: TRBV4-1
size: -
J: TRBJ2-7
length: 16
DNA: TGCGCCAGCAGCCAAGATTGGAGCGGACAGAACTACGAGCAGTACTTC
CDR3: CASSQDWSGQNYEQYF

D: -
V: TRBV9
size: -
J: TRBJ2-5
length: 14
DNA: TGTGCCAGCAGCGTAGGGACCCTCCAAGAGACCCAGTACTTC
CDR3: CASSVGTLQETQYF

D: -
V: TRBV2
size: once
J: TRBJ1-5
length: 13
DNA: TGTGCCAGCAGTGTTTTATCGGGTCAGCCCCAGCATTTT
CDR3: CASSVLSGQPQHF

D: TRBD1
V: TRBV19
size: few
J: TRBJ1-2
length: 15
DNA: TGTGCCAGTAGTCCTCCGGGACAGGGATTCTATGGCTACACCTTC
CDR3: CASSPPGQGFYGYTF

D: TRBD2
V: TRBV7-2
size: -
J: TRBJ2-5
length: 16
DNA: TGTGCCAGCAGCTTAGCAGTCGTGGGACTAGCGGAGACCCAGTACTTC
CDR3: CASSLAVVGLAETQYF